The entry that follows covers one TCR beta chain sequence. Its antigen is undetermined. As the CDR3 is not closed by the conserved phenylalanine or tryptophan, this likely results from a read error. No DNA is shown, since the ends of the CDR3 on it are uncertain; the CDR3 is the one TCRdb lists. Priming with a constant-region primer yielded TCR beta cDNA from about 540 ng total RNA. The TCR beta library was amplified through three nested multiplex PCR rounds in a modified ARM-PCR procedure. The first two PCR rounds used TRBV1-TRBV30 primers with a Cbeta primer, roughly 10 cycles each. TCRdb re-called the multiplex PCR reads with MiXCR, one entry per CDR3 protein. The table lists roughly 180,000 distinct CDR3 sequences, about 60% of them singletons. The authors took blood RNA from unsorted whole blood and also extracted germline DNA. Germline V gene sequence: CDR1 SGHAT, CDR2 FQNNGV. Termini included, the CDR3 measures 16 amino acids.

The sample comes from a study of tumor-infiltrating lymphocytes in primary liver carcinoma. Study overall: Surgical resection treated primary liver carcinoma in the patients. Study findings and constraints: Tumor-adjacent and tumor-blood pairs shared less of their repertoires than tumor region pairs shared.

This clonotype originated in a man aged 40-55 years with primary liver carcinoma and hepatitis B virus infection. The gene calls are TRBV11-2 and TRBJ2-1; no DNA check was done on the table's D call, TRBD2. The sample consisted of peripheral blood. CDR3 loop: CASSLDIVLATAEQFL.